The 27 T cell receptor beta chains given below trace back to one sample, sequenced in a study of CD8 T cells in ankylosing spondylitis (dated by TCRdb to about 2017). Preparation of the library involved 5' RACE. Instrument used: Illumina HiSeq 2500. TCRdb redid the processing of the public reads, applying fastp at Q25 and MiXCR, and retained in-frame beta chains. Rows merge per CDR3 protein into single entries with the most common DNA and genes. This sample has about 160,000 distinct CDR3 sequences in its table, and around 18% of those were observed once. The ten top clones hold approximately 7.8% of the sample. Sample: blood, either unsorted or a sorted T cell fraction (not recorded which). Every receptor here comes from a male donor with ankylosing spondylitis or in good health (not recorded which).

This clonotype showed up many times. This sequence joins TRBV12-3 or TRBV12-4 and TRBJ2-7; no reliable D call. The V end was cut by 0 bases, the J end by 2 bases, with 8 bases between. The CDR3 covers 14 residues. DNA of the CDR3: TGTGCCAGCAGTTTAGCAAGGGCCACCTACGAGCAGTACTTC. Residues: CASSLARATYEQYF.

This clonotype was seen repeatedly, ten times or more. V usage is TRBV24-1 and J usage is TRBJ2-2, with 10 bases identical to TRBD1. The germline V gene encodes CDR1 KGHDR and CDR2 SFDVKD. V shed 9 bases, J shed 5 bases, and the junction held 5 bases outside the gene matches. The CDR3 spans 14 residues. CDR3: CATAGTGETGELFF. In nucleotides, the CDR3 is TGTGCCACCGCCGGGACAGGGGAAACCGGGGAGCTGTTTTTT.

This clonotype was observed a handful of times. The gene calls are TRBV5-6 and TRBJ2-1; no reliable D call. Trimming stripped 6 bases from V and 9 bases from J, with 16 bases between. From germline, CDR1 is SGHDT and CDR2 YYEEEE. CDR3 length equals 13 residues. The CDR3 is CASTHRAVGEQFF. As DNA, the CDR3 is TGTGCCAGCACCCACCGGGCGGTGGGTGAGCAGTTCTTC.

This clonotype was seen at least ten times. The V and J genes are TRBV5-1 and TRBJ2-3, with a tentative D call TRBD1 (5 bases). The CDR3 has 14 amino acids. Trimming took off 4 bases at V and 4 bases at J, with 13 bases between the two ends. CDR1 is SGHRS and CDR2 is YFSETQ in the germline V gene. CDR3 region: CASSIGQPSDTQYF. The CDR3 coding sequence is TGCGCCAGCAGCATAGGACAACCCTCAGATACGCAGTATTTT. The full variable domain, in which reference TRBV5-1 and TRBJ2-3 provide the parts outside the CDR3, is KAGVTQTPRYLIKTRGQQVTLSCSPISGHRSVSWYQQTPGQGLQFLFEYFSETQRNKGNFPGRFSGRQFSNSRSEMNVSTLELGDSALYLCASSIGQPSDTQYFGPGTRLTVL.

This clonotype has more than one count but fewer than ten. This sequence joins TRBV5-1 and TRBJ2-1, with 7 bases matching TRBD1. The CDR3 is 14 residues long. Germline CDR1 reads SGHRS; CDR2 reads YFSETQ. The ends lost 2 bases at V and 8 bases at J; junction bases unmatched: 7. The CDR3 loop reads CASSLDRVEDEQFF. For the CDR3, the DNA is TGCGCCAGCAGCTTAGACAGGGTAGAAGATGAGCAGTTCTTC.

This clonotype came up a few times. The chain uses TRBV6-1 and TRBJ1-5, with unresolved D. Trimming removed 1 base from V and 2 bases from J, with 15 bases in between. The CDR3 length is 17 residues. Germline V gene data show CDR1 as MNHNS and CDR2 as SASEGT. The CDR3 DNA is TGTGCCAGCAGTGAAGTAAAGGGAATGTCGGGCAATCAGCCCCAGCATTTT. Translating it yields CASSEVKGMSGNQPQHF.

The genes are TRBV5-1 and TRBJ2-2; D is possibly TRBD2 (5 bases). V shed 3 bases and J shed 1 base, with 13 bases lying between them. CDR3 length: 16 residues. Germline CDR1 SGHRS, CDR2 YFSETQ. The CDR3 is CASSWTPGKNTGELFF. The DNA of the CDR3 is TGCGCCAGCAGCTGGACCCCCGGGAAGAACACCGGGGAGCTGTTTTTT.

This chain connects TRBV4-1 to TRBJ2-5; D remains ambiguous. V was cut by 5 bases and J by 5 bases, with 12 bases left in between. Germline V gene lookup returns CDR1 MGHRA and CDR2 YSYEKL. This CDR3 is built from 13 residues. The DNA for the CDR3 is TGCGCCAGCAGCGCCGTAGGGCCCGAGACCCAGTACTTC. This codes for CASSAVGPETQYF.

This clonotype was seen ten or more times. V gene TRBV5-1 combines with J gene TRBJ1-1; 7 nucleotides agree with TRBD1. The CDR3 covers 14 residues. Germline CDR1 is SGHRS and CDR2 is YFSETQ. V shed 0 bases and J 6 bases; nucleotides not matched to a gene: 5. CDR3 nucleotides: TGCGCCAGCAGCTTGGTTGACAGGGAGGCTGAAGCTTTCTTT. Amino acid sequence: CASSLVDREAEAFF.

This clonotype has only a few counts. The chain uses TRBV29-1 and TRBJ1-6; D gene ambiguous. The germline V and J ends were trimmed by 6 bases and 7 bases, with 13 bases remaining between them. The germline gives CDR1 SQVTM, CDR2 ANQGSEA. The CDR3 runs to 13 residues. CDR3 DNA: TGCAGCGTCTGGGCCATCGGCAATTCACCCCTCCACTTT. It codes for CSVWAIGNSPLHF.

This clonotype was seen more than once but under ten times. The gene calls are TRBV5-1 and TRBJ1-1, with TRBD1 matching 7 bases. The CDR3 has 14 amino acids. The V gene end was trimmed by 4 bases and the J gene end by 3 bases; junction bases not matched to a gene: 6. Germline V gene lookup returns CDR1 SGHRS and CDR2 YFSETQ. CDR3: CASSTGTADTEAFF. The CDR3 coding sequence is TGCGCCAGCAGCACCGGGACAGCAGACACTGAAGCTTTCTTT.

The chain is built from TRBV30 and TRBJ2-2, with D perhaps matching TRBD1 or TRBD2 (5 bases each). The V gene lost 3 bases and the J gene lost 0 bases, with 11 bases spanning the gap. The CDR3 consists of 15 residues. Germline values: CDR1 GTSNPN, CDR2 SVGIG (reference sequence). In nucleotides, the CDR3 is TGTGCCTGGAGAAGGGGAGACTCGAACACCGGGGAGCTGTTTTTT. Translation gives CAWRRGDSNTGELFF.

The chain recombines TRBV5-4 with TRBJ2-1; TRBD1 is a possible D gene (7 bases). The germline CDR1 and CDR2 sequences are SGHNT and YYREEE (reference sequence). The ends were cut back, 2 bases at V and 5 bases at J, with 11 bases in the middle. CDR3 length: 14 residues. CDR3 DNA sequence: TGTGCCAGCAGCTTCAGGGGGGCCAACAATGAGCAGTTCTTC. This encodes CASSFRGANNEQFF.

This clonotype occurred many times. V and J are TRBV10-3 and TRBJ2-7; D perhaps matches TRBD1 (6 bases). CDR1 and CDR2 (germline): ENHRY, SYGVKD. The V and J ends lost 6 bases and 3 bases respectively, with 9 bases between them. This CDR3 has 12 residues. DNA for the CDR3: TGTGCCATCAGCCCAGGGGTCTACGAGCAGTACTTC. It codes for CAISPGVYEQYF.

This clonotype was recorded a few times. This sequence joins TRBV28 and TRBJ2-2; no definite D call. CDR3 length: 13 residues. The germline V gene has CDR1 MDHEN and CDR2 SYDVKM. Trimming took 6 bases from V and 5 from J, leaving 10 bases between them. The CDR3 loop reads CASRRIDTGELFF. The CDR3 nucleotides read TGTGCCAGCAGACGCATAGATACCGGGGAGCTGTTTTTT.

V usage is TRBV10-3 and J usage is TRBJ2-7; 7 nucleotides agree with TRBD2. Germline values: CDR1 ENHRY, CDR2 SYGVKD. With V trimmed by 2 bases and J by 6 bases, 7 bases remained unmatched. This CDR3 comprises 14 residues. CDR3 in DNA: TGTGCCATCAGTGAGATTACTAGCGAAGGCGAGCAGTACTTC. Its protein is CAISEITSEGEQYF.

To note about this clonotype: A much more abundant neighbour one base away suggests this may be a read error. Written as DNA, the CDR3 is TGTGCCAGCGGAGGGGGCAATATTAGGAACACCGGGGAGCTGTTTTTT. It is translated as CASGGGNIRNTGELFF. This chain joins TRBV2 and TRBJ2-2, with D possibly TRBD1 on 7 matching bases. The germline V gene has CDR1 SNHLY and CDR2 FYNNEI. With 8 bases removed from V and 1 base from J, the gap between germline ends came to 17 bases. This CDR3 is built from 16 residues.

This clonotype has at least ten counts. The chain uses TRBV20-1 and TRBJ2-3; 7 bases are shared with TRBD2. The CDR3 extends over 14 amino acids. The junction had 8 bases not matched to a gene; V was cut back by 4 bases and J by 4 bases. Germline values: CDR1 DFQATT, CDR2 SNEGSKA (reference sequence). The CDR3 sequence: CSAKTSILSDTQYF. The CDR3 region has the DNA TGCAGTGCTAAGACTAGCATCTTGTCAGATACGCAGTATTTT.

Here the CDR3 DNA reads TGCAGTGCTAGAAGGGGTCCCCTCCACTTT. This gives the protein CSARRGPLHF. The V and J genes are TRBV20-1 and TRBJ1-6; weak D call: TRBD1 (5 bases). Trimming took off 2 bases at V and 13 bases at J, with 6 bases between the two ends. Germline CDR1 DFQATT, CDR2 SNEGSKA (reference sequence). This CDR3 has 10 amino acids.

The V gene is TRBV5-1, the J gene TRBJ2-7; D may correspond to TRBD1 or TRBD2 (5 bases each). CDR3 length: 16 amino acids. The V end was cut by 4 bases, the J end by 0 bases, with 17 bases between. Germline V gene lookup returns CDR1 SGHRS and CDR2 YFSETQ. The DNA for the CDR3 is TGCGCCAGCAGCCCGTCCGGGACGGCTAGCTCCTACGAGCAGTACTTC. This sequence encodes CASSPSGTASSYEQYF.

The chain couples TRBV2 to TRBJ2-7; D gene ambiguous. There are 13 residues in the CDR3. CDR1 is SNHLY, CDR2 FYNNEI, per germline. V lost 7 bases and J 3 bases, leaving 13 bases between the germline ends. Here the CDR3 reads CASTLGLVYEQYF. The CDR3 DNA follows: TGTGCCAGCACTCTCGGGCTTGTCTACGAGCAGTACTTC.

J is TRBJ2-1 and V is TRBV20-1; 7 positions match TRBD2. V shed 6 bases, J shed 2 bases, and the junction held 10 bases outside the gene matches. Germline CDR1 DFQATT, CDR2 SNEGSKA (reference sequence). The CDR3 is made up of 15 amino acids. The CDR3 is CSAGDTSAAYNEQFF. Here the CDR3 DNA reads TGCAGTGCGGGGGATACTAGCGCAGCCTACAATGAGCAGTTCTTC.

This clonotype was seen a handful of times. This chain connects TRBV6-1 to TRBJ2-2, with D perhaps given as TRBD1 or TRBD2 (5 bases each). Per the germline V gene, CDR1 is MNHNS and CDR2 is SASEGT. The CDR3 contains 14 residues. Trimming shortened V by 8 bases and J by 0 bases, and 10 bases separated the two germline ends. This chain's CDR3 is CASRGTTNTGELFF. The CDR3 region has the DNA TGTGCCAGCCGTGGGACCACGAACACCGGGGAGCTGTTTTTT.

This clonotype was seen at least ten times. This chain uses TRBV21-1 with TRBJ1-4; the D segment call TRBD1 is taken from the table without a DNA check. TRBV21-1 is a listed pseudogene. The CDR3 contains 14 residues. CDR3 coding DNA: TGTGCCAGCAGCAAAGGGGGCACTAATGAAAAACTGTTTTTT. Translating it yields CASSKGGTNEKLFF.

This clonotype has more than one count but fewer than ten. The chain couples TRBV25-1 to TRBJ2-2; D is undetermined. The V and J ends lost 5 bases and 7 bases respectively, with 14 bases between them. Germline values: CDR1 MGHDK, CDR2 SYGVNS. There are 14 residues in the CDR3. The CDR3: CASSIPGMVGELFF. CDR3 DNA: TGTGCCAGCAGTATTCCGGGTATGGTCGGGGAGCTGTTTTTT.

This clonotype was found a few times. V is TRBV28 and J is TRBJ2-4; D not certain. The CDR3 extends over 16 amino acids. From germline, CDR1 is MDHEN and CDR2 SYDVKM. The V and J ends lost 4 bases and 2 bases respectively, with 15 bases between them. The chain's CDR3 is CASSSTPLDPKNIQYF. The CDR3, as DNA: TGTGCCAGCAGTTCGACTCCTCTGGATCCCAAAAACATTCAGTACTTC.

This clonotype showed up just a few times. J is TRBJ1-6 and V is TRBV20-1; 7 bases are a match to TRBD1. This CDR3 has 13 amino acids. Trimming removed 3 bases from V and 7 bases from J; junction bases left unmatched: 3. Germline-derived CDR1 and CDR2 are DFQATT and SNEGSKA (reference sequence). The CDR3 DNA reads as TGCAGTGCTAGGGGGACAGAGAATTCACCCCTCCACTTT. Translation gives CSARGTENSPLHF.